Sequencing of this T cell receptor (beta chain) was carried out in a study of shared clonotypes between healthy human individuals. Each of the donors was a healthy adult who was HIV-negative and had not had a recent acute infection or vaccination. Sequencing was performed with immunoSEQ multiplex PCR; in TCRdb, only in-frame clones are kept and a portion is missing. This sample has around 1.6 million clones; 95% to 99% occur once, and the top ten carry about 0.45%. With 7 bases clipped from V and 7 bases from J, the junction kept 9 bases outside the gene matches. Germline V CDR1 and CDR2: MNHEY, SVGAGI. The CDR3 runs to 13 residues.

The TCR comes from a man younger than 45 in good health. What was sequenced was naive CD4+ T cells sorted from blood. The subset is: CD45RA+ positively selected. The chain combines TRBV6-5 with TRBJ2-7; 8 nucleotides align to TRBD1. The CDR3 DNA reads TGTGCCAGCAAATTTGCAGGGGGCAGGGAGCAGTACTTC. Translating it yields CASKFAGGREQYF.